These 32 T cell receptor beta chains came from one sample sequenced in a study of T cell clonality in common variable immunodeficiency. The assay was immunoSEQ multiplex PCR, and TCRdb's table has in-frame clones only and misses some. In total the sample includes 25,000 to 35,000 clones, none of them seen once. Specimen: peripheral blood mononuclear cells. These receptors originate from a person aged 18 to 70 in good health.

The sample holds many counts of this clone. The part of the CDR3 DNA that was read is TGTGCCAGCAGTTTACCCGGGACTAGCGGTTACAATGAG. It translates to CASSLPGTSGYNE. The whole CDR3 sequence reads CASSLPGTSGYNEQFF. This rearrangement joins TRBV27 to TRBJ2-1; 11 bases are shared with TRBD2. Coverage ceases 3 residues before the CDR3 finishes, and the germline J gene fills in the end. The germline CDR1 and CDR2 sequences are MNHEY and SMNVEV (reference sequence). CDR3 length: 16 residues. The V gene end was trimmed by 2 bases and the J gene end by 4 bases; junction bases not matched to a gene: 4.

This clone was picked up a small number of times. The read ends 3 residues before the CDR3 terminus; that terminus is restored from the germline J gene. V is TRBV11-2 and J is TRBJ1-1; D not resolved. Germline loops: CDR1 SGHAT, CDR2 FQNNGV. CDR3 length: 11 residues. The covered CDR3 bases are TGTGCCAGCAGGCTAAACTACGAG. It encodes CASRLNYE. The whole CDR3 protein is CASRLNYEAFF.

The table lists this clone with many counts. The read ends 3 residues before the CDR3 terminus; that terminus is restored from the germline J gene. The J gene is TRBJ2-7, the V gene TRBV20-1; TRBD2 aligns across 10 bases. The CDR3 length is 13 residues. Trimming removed 5 bases from V and 5 bases from J; junction bases left unmatched: 6. Germline CDR1 reads DFQATT; CDR2 reads SNEGSKA (reference sequence). The DNA read from the CDR3 is TGCAGTGCTGAAATAGCGGGGGGACACGAG. Its translation: CSAEIAGGHE. The whole CDR3 is CSAEIAGGHEQYF.

This clone was seen at least ten times. The read halts 3 residues ahead of the CDR3 end, with the missing end drawn from the germline J gene. The chain employs TRBV6-1 and TRBJ2-7, with D possibly being TRBD1 (5 bases). The CDR3 covers 12 residues. V dropped 4 bases and J dropped 4 bases, with 8 bases sitting between them. Looked up from germline, CDR1 is MNHNS and CDR2 is SASEGT. The CDR3 DNA, read in part, is TGTGCCAGCAGTGTGGGGCAATACGAG. Translating gives CASSVGQYE. The full CDR3 protein reads CASSVGQYEQYF.

This clone was detected many times. The CDR3 is cut off 3 residues early in the read; its end comes from the germline J gene. The gene calls are TRBV5-1 and TRBJ2-2; D might be TRBD2 (5 bases). This CDR3 comprises 16 residues. Germline V gene data show CDR1 as SGHRS and CDR2 as YFSETQ. The CDR3 reads CASSLDGVVGYSPLFF. The DNA read from the CDR3 is TGCGCCAGCAGCTTGGACGGGGTCGTGGGTTATTCACCG.

In its sample, this clone was seen a few times. From the germline J gene comes the end of the CDR3, since the read stops 3 residues before it. The V and J genes are TRBV5-5 and TRBJ1-2; 8 bases align to TRBD1. V was clipped by 2 bases and J by 7 bases; unmatched bases: 4. The CDR3 contains 13 residues. Germline V gene sequence: CDR1 SGHKS, CDR2 YYEKEE (reference sequence). The CDR3 region is CASSFPGGSGYTF. CDR3 DNA, as far as it was read: TGTGCCAGCAGCTTCCCAGGGGGCAGTGGC. Variable domain in full (rest from reference TRBV5-5 and TRBJ1-2): DAGVTQSPTHLIKTRGQQVTLRCSPISGHKSVSWYQQVLGQGPQFIFQYYEKEERGRGNFPDRFSARQFPNYSSELNVNALLLGDSALYLCASSFPGGSGYTFGSGTRLTVV.

This clone was recorded many times. Coverage ceases 3 residues before the CDR3 finishes, and the germline J gene fills in the end. The chain links TRBV6-2 or TRBV6-3 to TRBJ1-2; TRBD1 matches 9 bases. The CDR3 is made up of 14 amino acids. Per germline, CDR1 MNHEY and CDR2 SVGEGT. The CDR3 DNA, read in part, is TGTGCCAGCAGTTATTATACAGGGGGCGGCGGC. It specifies CASSYYTGGGG. The complete CDR3 reads CASSYYTGGGGYTF.

This clone was observed many times. From the germline J gene comes the end of the CDR3, since the read stops 3 residues before it. V and J are TRBV29-1 and TRBJ2-1, with 11 bases that match TRBD2. Germline CDR1 reads SQVTM; CDR2 reads ANQGSEA. Trimming at V came to 3 bases and at J to 6 bases, leaving 4 bases not matched to a gene. The CDR3 length is 14 residues. This chain's CDR3 is CSVDRLAGGNEQFF. The CDR3 DNA, read in part, is TGCAGCGTTGACCGGCTAGCGGGAGGCAATGAG.

This clone appeared many times. The sequence runs out 3 residues before the end of the CDR3; the remainder is reconstructed from the germline J gene. J is TRBJ2-4 and V is TRBV19, with 7 bases fitting TRBD2. The ends lost 0 bases at V and 4 bases at J; junction bases unmatched: 9. Germline V gene data show CDR1 as LNHDA and CDR2 as SQIVND (reference sequence). This CDR3 contains 17 residues. This chain's CDR3 is CASSIDLAGEIKNIQYF. The CDR3 bases that were read are TGTGCCAGTAGTATAGATCTCGCGGGAGAGATTAAAAACATT.

This clone has at least ten counts. A single base separates this from a much larger clone, so it may be a read error. The DNA ends 3 residues before the CDR3 does, and the rest of the CDR3 is filled in from the germline J gene. This chain links TRBV6-2 or TRBV6-3 with TRBJ2-2; perhaps TRBD2 as D (6 bases). The CDR3 loop spans 17 amino acids. Germline-derived CDR1 and CDR2 are MNHEY and SVGEGT. CDR3 amino acids: CASTLDGLLSTNEKLFF. The CDR3 DNA, read in part, is TGTGCCAGCACCTTGGACGGACTACTATCAACTAATGAAAAG.

This clone was counted at least ten times. The sequenced fragment ends 3 residues before the CDR3 boundary, so the rest is inferred from the germline J gene. This chain connects TRBV20-1 to TRBJ2-7, with D possibly being TRBD1 (6 bases). V was trimmed by 6 bases and J by 5 bases, leaving 14 bases between them. CDR1 DFQATT and CDR2 SNEGSKA come from the germline V gene (reference sequence). The CDR3 totals 12 residues. Partial CDR3 DNA: TGCAGTGCAGAATACCAGGGGAACGAG. Protein product: CSAEYQGNE. The whole CDR3 region reads CSAEYQGNEQYF.

This clone was observed a few times. The CDR3 end is not reached by the read, which stops 3 residues before it; the germline J gene fills it in. The rearrangement links TRBV10-2 to TRBJ1-1; D unresolved. The CDR3 spans 12 residues. CDR1 and CDR2 (germline): WSHSY, SAAADI. CDR3 residues: CASSVPPREAFF. The CDR3 bases that were read are TGCGCCAGCAGTGTACCGCCGCGAGAA.

This clone was counted ten times or more. The CDR3 here is CASSGQILATGELFF. CDR3 bases read: TGTGCCAGCAGTGGACAAATCCTCGCAACCGGGGAG. The rearrangement joins TRBV6-2 or TRBV6-3 to TRBJ2-2; perhaps TRBD1 as D (5 bases). The read ends 3 residues before the CDR3 terminus; that terminus is restored from the germline J gene. Trimming removed 5 bases at V and 5 bases at J, with 15 bases between. Germline CDR1 MNHEY, CDR2 SVGEGT. The CDR3 contains 15 residues.

This clone was recorded many times. The read is 3 residues too short to cover the CDR3 end, so that end is filled in from the germline J gene. The chain uses TRBV2 and TRBJ2-1, with 13 bases aligning to TRBD2. The CDR3 runs 16 residues. Germline CDR1 reads SNHLY; CDR2 reads FYNNEI. Germline trimming cut 5 bases from V and 4 bases from J; bases unmatched to any gene: 5. The CDR3 spells CASSLTSGREYNEQFF. The covered CDR3 bases are TGTGCCAGCAGTCTTACTAGCGGGAGGGAGTACAATGAG. Full variable domain (missing parts from reference TRBV2 and TRBJ2-1): EPEVTQTPSHQVTQMGQEVILRCVPISNHLYFYWYRQILGQKVEFLVSFYNNEISEKSEIFDDQFSVERPDGSNFTLKIRSTKLEDSAMYFCASSLTSGREYNEQFFGPGTRLTVL.

This clone has at least ten counts. The sequenced part of the CDR3 DNA is TGCAGCGCTGGACTAGCGGTGGAGACG. This gives the protein CSAGLAVET. The whole CDR3 is CSAGLAVETQYF. The chain recombines TRBV29-1 with TRBJ2-3; 10 bases map to TRBD2. Sequencing ends 3 residues short of the CDR3 end; the germline J gene provides the rest. Germline V lookup: CDR1 SQVTM, CDR2 ANQGSEA. The CDR3 length is 12 residues.

This clone was counted at least ten times. Read data end 3 residues before the CDR3 end; the end is taken from the germline J gene. This sequence joins TRBV2 and TRBJ2-5; 8 nucleotides line up with TRBD2. J gave up 1 base and V 10 bases, and 5 bases lay outside the gene matches. CDR3 length: 13 residues. Germline V gene lookup returns CDR1 SNHLY and CDR2 FYNNEI. CDR3 DNA, as far as it was read: TGTGCCACCGGGAGGGGGAGCCAAGAGACC. This gives the protein CATGRGSQET. The entire CDR3 reads CATGRGSQETQYF.

This clone was detected ten times or more. With the read ending 3 residues before the CDR3 end, the germline J gene is used to fill in that end. This sequence joins TRBV5-1 and TRBJ1-4, with unresolved D. This CDR3 spans 17 amino acids. Germline V CDR1 and CDR2: SGHRS, YFSETQ. V was shortened by 4 bases and J by 3 bases, with 19 bases between the two germline ends. The CDR3 loop is CASSPSRGTSANEKLFF. CDR3 DNA (partial): TGCGCCAGCAGCCCGAGCCGGGGTACATCGGCTAATGAAAAA.

Turning to this clone: With the read ending 3 residues before the CDR3 end, the germline J gene is used to fill in that end. The gene calls are TRBV7-3 and TRBJ1-2, with D uncertain. Germline CDR1 and CDR2: SGHTA and FQGTGA. This CDR3 contains 13 residues. This chain's CDR3 is CASSLDYLNDYTF. The sequenced CDR3 bases are TGTGCCAGCAGCTTAGACTATCTGAACGAC.

This clone was seen repeatedly, ten times or more. The DNA ends 3 residues before the CDR3 does, and the rest of the CDR3 is filled in from the germline J gene. The V gene is TRBV6-2 or TRBV6-3, the J gene TRBJ2-5, with 8 bases matching TRBD1. This CDR3 contains 17 residues. With 6 bases clipped from V and 2 bases from J, the junction kept 14 bases outside the gene matches. Germline CDR1 is MNHEY and CDR2 is SVGEGT. Here the CDR3 reads CASRQYRGWGAQETQYF. The DNA read from the CDR3 is TGTGCCAGCAGGCAGTACAGGGGGTGGGGGGCTCAAGAGACC.

The table lists this clone with many counts. CDR3 amino acids: CSAEAELAVYEQYF. The DNA read from the CDR3 is TGCAGTGCTGAGGCGGAACTAGCGGTTTACGAG. This rearrangement joins TRBV20-1 to TRBJ2-7; 8 nucleotides align to TRBD2. The read comes to an end 3 residues before the CDR3 does, leaving the germline J gene to fill in the end. J was trimmed by 4 bases and V by 5 bases; bases with no gene match: 10. From germline, CDR1 is DFQATT and CDR2 SNEGSKA (reference sequence). CDR3 length: 14 residues.

This clone was recorded at least ten times. The CDR3 end falls 3 residues outside the read, so it is completed with the germline J gene. The chain carries TRBV5-1 and TRBJ2-3; 8 bases match TRBD1. CDR1 is SGHRS, CDR2 YFSETQ, per germline. CDR3 length equals 15 residues. CDR3: CASSLYPGGQETQYF. Incomplete CDR3 DNA: TGCGCCAGCAGCTTGTATCCAGGGGGCCAAGAGACG.

This clone has a count of ten or more. The sequenced fragment ends 3 residues before the CDR3 boundary, so the rest is inferred from the germline J gene. This chain connects TRBV5-1 to TRBJ2-2; D perhaps matches TRBD1 (7 bases). The CDR3 length is 17 residues. Germline values: CDR1 SGHRS, CDR2 YFSETQ. The V end was cut by 1 base, the J end by 4 bases, with 17 bases between. CDR3 residues: CASSLFLGQGGTGELFF. CDR3 DNA (partial): TGCGCCAGCAGCTTGTTCTTGGGCCAGGGGGGCACCGGGGAG. Full variable domain (missing parts from reference TRBV5-1 and TRBJ2-2): KAGVTQTPRYLIKTRGQQVTLSCSPISGHRSVSWYQQTPGQGLQFLFEYFSETQRNKGNFPGRFSGRQFSNSRSEMNVSTLELGDSALYLCASSLFLGQGGTGELFFGEGSRLTVL.

This clone was observed many times. From the germline J gene comes the end of the CDR3, since the read stops 3 residues before it. The chain recombines TRBV7-2 with TRBJ1-2; D is perhaps TRBD1 (5 bases). Trimming shortened V by 1 base and J by 5 bases, and 14 bases separated the two germline ends. The CDR3 runs to 15 residues. Germline loops: CDR1 SGHTA, CDR2 FQGNSA. The CDR3 bases that were read are TGTGCCAGCAGCTTAGGCAGGGCGACCATATATGGC. It specifies CASSLGRATIYG. The CDR3 as a whole reads CASSLGRATIYGYTF.

This clone was recorded many times. The DNA ends 3 residues before the CDR3 does, and the rest of the CDR3 is filled in from the germline J gene. V and J are TRBV7-3 and TRBJ1-4; D might be TRBD1 (6 bases). Per germline, CDR1 SGHTA and CDR2 FQGTGA. The CDR3 consists of 13 residues. CDR3 in amino acids: CASSTRTDSPLFF. CDR3 DNA, as far as it was read: TGTGCCAGCAGCACGCGGACAGATTCACCA.

This clone was observed at least ten times. The read comes to an end 3 residues before the CDR3 does, leaving the germline J gene to fill in the end. This chain connects TRBV20-1 to TRBJ2-3, with TRBD1 as a possible D gene (5 bases). Germline CDR1 reads DFQATT; CDR2 reads SNEGSKA (reference sequence). The CDR3 sequence is 13 residues long. V dropped 4 bases and J dropped 4 bases, with 12 bases sitting between them. CDR3 DNA, as far as it was read: TGCAGTGCTAATCTTCAGGGCGCAGATACG. It yields the protein CSANLQGADT. The full CDR3 sequence reads CSANLQGADTQYF.

This clone was observed at least ten times. Read coverage stops 3 residues before the CDR3 terminus; the germline J gene supplies the remainder. The chain recombines TRBV19 with TRBJ1-1, with TRBD1 matching 10 bases. Looked up from germline, CDR1 is LNHDA and CDR2 is SQIVND (reference sequence). The CDR3 runs 14 residues. CDR3: CASSITFWDRGAFF. The CDR3 bases that were read are TGTGCCAGTAGTATAACCTTTTGGGACAGGGGA.

This clone has ten or more counts. The sequence runs out 3 residues before the end of the CDR3; the remainder is reconstructed from the germline J gene. The rearrangement joins TRBV18 to TRBJ2-3; 9 bases are a match to TRBD1. Germline-derived CDR1 and CDR2 are KGHSH and LQKENI. The CDR3 covers 18 residues. Trimming at V came to 3 bases and at J to 1 base, leaving 11 bases not matched to a gene. CDR3 DNA, as far as it was read: TGTGCCAGCTCACCTGCGGGACAGGGTCTTTCTGGCACAGATACG. It specifies CASSPAGQGLSGTDT. Given in full, the CDR3 is CASSPAGQGLSGTDTQYF.

This clone was counted many times. The CDR3 is cut off 3 residues early in the read; its end comes from the germline J gene. This chain connects TRBV7-2 to TRBJ1-1, with D unclear. The V gene lost 1 base and the J gene lost 6 bases, with 15 bases spanning the gap. The CDR3 length is 15 residues. Germline CDR1 and CDR2: SGHTA and FQGNSA. The CDR3 is CASSLVTYGLAEAFF. The sequenced CDR3 bases are TGTGCCAGCAGCTTAGTGACCTACGGGTTGGCTGAA.

This clone was recorded at least ten times. The DNA ends 3 residues before the CDR3 does, and the rest of the CDR3 is filled in from the germline J gene. V usage is TRBV30 and J usage is TRBJ1-5; no clear D gene. This CDR3 contains 14 residues. Deletions cut 2 bases from V and 1 base from J, with 9 bases between. The germline V gene has CDR1 GTSNPN and CDR2 SVGIG (reference sequence). The CDR3 region is CAWSPSVSNQPQHF. Partial CDR3 DNA: TGTGCCTGGAGTCCCAGTGTGAGCAATCAGCCC.

In its sample, this clone was seen many times. The read stops 3 residues short of the end of the CDR3; the missing end is completed from the germline J gene. The gene calls are TRBV6-1 and TRBJ2-3; tentatively, D is TRBD1 (5 bases). V gave up 2 bases and J gave up 4 bases, with 13 bases separating them. The germline V gene has CDR1 MNHNS and CDR2 SASEGT. The CDR3 totals 15 residues. CDR3 sequence: CASSEQGSIPDTQYF. Partial CDR3 DNA: TGTGCCAGCAGTGAACAGGGCAGTATCCCAGATACG.

Many counts were recorded for this clone. Sequencing ends 3 residues short of the CDR3 end; the germline J gene provides the rest. The chain recombines TRBV5-4 with TRBJ1-2, with D possibly being TRBD1 (5 bases). V dropped 0 bases and J dropped 3 bases, with 6 bases sitting between them. The CDR3 is made up of 13 amino acids. Germline V CDR1 and CDR2: SGHNT, YYREEE (reference sequence). The CDR3 loop is CASSLEGYYGYTF. CDR3 DNA (partial): TGTGCCAGCAGCTTGGAGGGGTACTATGGC.

In this sample, this clone turned up many times. Read coverage stops 3 residues before the CDR3 terminus; the germline J gene supplies the remainder. The chain is built from TRBV18 and TRBJ1-1, with D possibly being TRBD1 (5 bases). V was cut by 3 bases and J by 5 bases, with 13 bases left in between. The CDR3 runs 14 residues. In germline, CDR1 is KGHSH, CDR2 LQKENI. Here the CDR3 reads CASSPVGGSTEAFF. The covered CDR3 bases are TGTGCCAGCTCACCGGTCGGGGGTAGTACTGAA.